This entry features one TCR beta chain sequence. This sample was taken from a study of technical replicates of blood from a handful of donors. J was trimmed by 5 bases and V by 8 bases; bases with no gene match: 9. The CDR3 spans 14 residues. Germline CDR1 and CDR2: MGHDK and SYGVNS. Measured with immunoSEQ multiplex PCR; TCRdb has only the in-frame clones, and not every one. Of more than 80,000 clones detected, approximately 96% appear once; the ten largest clones hold about 0.23%. Sequencing was done on a sample of T cells isolated from PBMCs. This chain joins TRBV25-1 and TRBJ2-1, with 7 nucleotides matching TRBD2. The sequence came from a human donor in good health. The CDR3 coding sequence is TGTGCCAGCGCCCCCGGGGACTACAACAATGAGCAGTTCTTC. Translated, it gives CASAPGDYNNEQFF.